These 32 T cell receptor beta chains originate from one sample sequenced in a study of metastatic and nonmetastatic thyroid tumors. TCRdb re-called clones from the PCR reads using MiXCR. The sample consists of 30,000 to 35,000 clones, 15% of them appearing once. Patients underwent thyroid surgery, and none had received any treatment before it. Material for sequencing was blood. All receptors derive from a male donor with papillary thyroid cancer or a benign thyroid nodule (not recorded which). Some clones in this sample may be carry-over from other donors' samples.

The chain links TRBV18 to TRBJ2-3; 8 bases agree with TRBD1. The ends lost 0 bases at V and 6 bases at J; junction bases unmatched: 11. CDR3 length: 17 amino acids. Germline-derived CDR1 and CDR2 are KGHSH and LQKENI. CDR3 sequence: CASSPPRPQGAADTQYF. The CDR3 DNA follows: TGTGCCAGCTCACCACCGAGGCCCCAGGGGGCAGCGGATACGCAGTATTTT.

This clone was detected a few times. V and J are TRBV10-1 and TRBJ2-2; D not certain. V lost 5 bases and J lost 4, with 8 bases in between. This CDR3 has 13 amino acids. CDR1 WNHNN and CDR2 SYGVQD come from the germline V gene (reference sequence). Written as DNA, the CDR3 is TGCGCCAGCAGTAAAAGGTTCACCGGGGAGCTGTTTTTT. Its translation is CASSKRFTGELFF.

This clone has at least ten counts. This chain uses TRBV29-1 with TRBJ2-1; 8 positions match TRBD2. The ends lost 4 bases at V and 0 bases at J; junction bases unmatched: 5. CDR3 size: 15 residues. From germline, CDR1 is SQVTM and CDR2 ANQGSEA. DNA for the CDR3: TGCAGCGTTGCCACTAGCGGTAGCTCCTACAATGAGCAGTTCTTC. Its translation is CSVATSGSSYNEQFF.

In this sample, this clone turned up many times. The CDR3 protein is CASSQDVGREAFF. CDR3 DNA: TGCGCCAGCAGCCAAGATGTCGGGAGGGAAGCTTTCTTT. This chain joins TRBV4-1 and TRBJ1-1, with D hard to call. Germline V CDR1 and CDR2: MGHRA, YSYEKL. The CDR3 loop spans 13 amino acids. V was shortened by 0 bases and J by 8 bases, with 10 bases between the two germline ends.

This clone was recorded a few times. CDR3 loop: CSVLDKGQGNQPQHF. CDR3 in DNA: TGCAGCGTCCTGGACAAGGGGCAAGGGAATCAGCCCCAGCATTTT. V usage is TRBV29-1 and J usage is TRBJ1-5; possibly TRBD1 for D (5 bases). V lost 6 bases and J 4 bases, leaving 19 bases between the germline ends. The CDR3 extends over 15 amino acids. Per germline, CDR1 SQVTM and CDR2 ANQGSEA.

This clone was seen repeatedly, ten times or more. The J gene is TRBJ2-1, the V gene TRBV7-2, with 14 bases that match TRBD2. After removal of 1 base from V and 2 bases from J, the junction contained 4 bases not matched to a gene. The CDR3 totals 18 residues. CDR1 SGHTA and CDR2 FQGNSA come from the germline V gene. The chain's CDR3 is CASSLGRLAGGPYNEQFF. For the CDR3, the DNA is TGTGCCAGCAGCTTAGGCCGACTAGCGGGAGGGCCCTACAATGAGCAGTTCTTC.

This clone has at least ten counts. The chain employs TRBV18 and TRBJ2-6; D may be TRBD1 (6 bases). In germline, CDR1 is KGHSH, CDR2 LQKENI. V was pared by 5 bases and J by 0 bases, with 14 bases between. The length of the CDR3 is 17 residues. CDR3 amino acids: CASSSGTFSSGANVLTF. CDR3 nucleotides: TGTGCCAGCTCATCCGGGACATTTAGCTCTGGGGCCAACGTCCTGACTTTC.

Many counts were recorded for this clone. The rearrangement joins TRBV6-1 to TRBJ2-3; tentative D call: TRBD1 (7 bases). Per the germline V gene, CDR1 is MNHNS and CDR2 is SASEGT. CDR3 length equals 15 residues. Trimming left V 6 bases short and J 6 bases short, with 19 bases between. The CDR3 DNA reads as TGTGCCAGCAGACTGCAGGGACAGCGGGCCGATACGCAGTATTTT. Encoded protein: CASRLQGQRADTQYF.

This clone was found many times. The chain is built from TRBV11-1 and TRBJ2-7, with 10 bases lining up with TRBD1. The CDR3 sequence is 16 residues long. Per germline, CDR1 SGHAT and CDR2 FQDESV (reference sequence). With V trimmed by 4 bases and J by 4 bases, 10 bases remained unmatched. CDR3 sequence: CASSSGTGVLLYEQYF. The CDR3 DNA follows: TGTGCCAGCAGCTCGGGGACAGGGGTCTTGCTATACGAGCAGTACTTC.

This clone showed up many times. The J gene is TRBJ1-6, the V gene TRBV10-1, with 8 bases aligning to TRBD1. V lost 6 bases to trimming and J lost 10 bases; unmatched junction nucleotides: 8. This CDR3 is 14 amino acids long. CDR1 and CDR2 from the germline V gene are WNHNN and SYGVQD (reference sequence). Written as DNA, the CDR3 is TGCGCCAGCAGCCGGGACAGGAGTCACTCACCCCTCCACTTT. Residues: CASSRDRSHSPLHF.

With regard to this clone: Given a much more abundant clone one base away, this may be a read error. The chain joins TRBV28 to TRBJ2-3, with D maybe TRBD2 (5 bases). This CDR3 is 15 amino acids long. From germline, CDR1 is MDHEN and CDR2 SYDVKM. V lost 3 bases and J lost 3, with 13 bases in between. CDR3 coding DNA: TGTGCCAGCAGTTTTCGGGATGGGGAGACAGATACGCAGTATTTT. It codes for CASSFRDGETDTQYF.

The sample holds many counts of this clone. The CDR3 is CSVDSGNYGYTF. CDR3 sequence (DNA): TGCAGCGTTGACAGTGGAAACTATGGCTACACCTTC. The chain recombines TRBV29-1 with TRBJ1-2; no definite D call. Germline assignment: CDR1 SQVTM and CDR2 ANQGSEA. The CDR3 has 12 amino acids. V was clipped by 3 bases and J by 2 bases, with 7 bases between them.

A remark on this clone: One end of the junction varies from germline; a read error may be responsible. The rearrangement joins TRBV6-1 to TRBJ1-6; the D gene is possibly TRBD1 (5 bases). CDR1 and CDR2 from the germline V gene are MNHNS and SASEGT. The CDR3 is 15 residues long. Written as DNA, the CDR3 is TGTGCCAGCAGCCACCAGCAGGGAGATAATTCACCCCTCGACTTT. Its translation is CASSHQQGDNSPLDF.

This clone showed up many times. The chain has TRBV6-2 or TRBV6-3 and TRBJ1-2; tentatively, D is TRBD1 (6 bases). The V and J ends lost 4 bases and 6 bases respectively, with 21 bases between them. This CDR3 is built from 16 residues. CDR1 is MNHEY, CDR2 SVGEGT, per germline. DNA of the CDR3: TGTGCCAGCAGTTCCTCATGGTTGGGGGGCGCTCATGGCTACACCTTC. It encodes CASSSSWLGGAHGYTF.

As regards this clone: A much bigger clone sits one base away, suggesting this may be a read error. The identical CDR3 is also encoded by other nucleotide sequences in the sample. V usage is TRBV4-2 and J usage is TRBJ2-3, with D perhaps matching TRBD2 (5 bases). The V gene's germline CDR1 is LGHNA and CDR2 YNFKEQ. The CDR3 has 14 residues. CDR3 sequence: CASSQRSGTDTQYF. The CDR3 region has the DNA TGTGCCAGCAGCCAACGAAGCGGCACGGATACGCAGTATTTT.

For this clone: This may be a read error, as it is one base from a much larger clone. The chain carries TRBV20-1 and TRBJ2-7; the D is unclear. The CDR3 totals 14 residues. V shed 0 bases and J shed 6 bases, with 15 bases lying between them. CDR1 and CDR2 (germline): DFQATT, SNEGSKA (reference sequence). CDR3 protein: CSARDRVPRIEQYF. In DNA, the CDR3 is TGCAGTGCTAGAGATAGGGTGCCACGGATCGAGCAGTACTTC.

This clone is classed as medium-sized (0.01 to 0.1%). A read error may produce the germline difference seen at one junction end. This chain uses TRBV6-1 with TRBJ1-3; D is unclear. The CDR3 loop spans 11 amino acids. The germline V gene encodes CDR1 MNHNS and CDR2 SASEGT. The CDR3 loop reads CASSSENTIYF. The CDR3 region has the DNA TGTGCCAGCAGTTCTGAAAACACCATATATTTT.

Many counts were recorded for this clone. Other nucleotide sequences from this sample produce the same CDR3. V and J are TRBV6-5 and TRBJ2-7; a possible D gene is TRBD1 (6 bases). V was cut by 0 bases and J by 0 bases, with 15 bases left in between. This CDR3 has 17 amino acids. Germline CDR1 and CDR2: MNHEY and SVGAGI. The DNA of the CDR3 is TGTGCCAGCAGTTACTCGATGGGGGCAGGGTCCTCCTACGAGCAGTACTTC. Encoded protein: CASSYSMGAGSSYEQYF.

In this sample, this clone turned up a few times. The rearrangement links TRBV7-9 to TRBJ2-7; D is uncertain. The V gene's germline CDR1 is SEHNR and CDR2 FQNEAQ (reference sequence). Trimming cost V 3 bases and J 3 bases, with 9 bases left between them. The length of the CDR3 is 13 residues. In nucleotides, the CDR3 is TGTGCCAGCAGCTTCCCGGACCGCTACGAGCAGTACTTC. Translating gives CASSFPDRYEQYF.

The chain has TRBV7-8 and TRBJ2-3; 9 nucleotides line up with TRBD2. Germline CDR1 reads SGHVS; CDR2 reads FQNEAQ. The length of the CDR3 is 15 residues. The ends lost 4 bases at V and 4 bases at J; junction bases unmatched: 6. CDR3 loop: CASSSGTSQADTQYF. The CDR3 DNA reads TGTGCCAGCAGCTCCGGGACTAGCCAGGCAGATACGCAGTATTTT.

This clone occurred many times. The rearrangement uses TRBV14 and TRBJ2-7; unclear D gene. The V end was cut by 2 bases, the J end by 4 bases, with 6 bases between. Germline V CDR1 and CDR2: SGHDN, FVKESK. The CDR3 has 12 residues. The DNA of the CDR3 is TGTGCCAGCAGCCAAATGCGTTACGAGCAGTACTTC. Translation: CASSQMRYEQYF.

This clone was detected many times. The J gene is TRBJ2-7, the V gene TRBV10-1, with D possibly TRBD1 on 7 matching bases. V was shortened by 1 base and J by 5 bases, with 15 bases between the two germline ends. The CDR3 consists of 15 residues. CDR1 WNHNN and CDR2 SYGVQD come from the germline V gene (reference sequence). The CDR3 sequence is CASSEYQGGVHEQYF. Here the CDR3 DNA reads TGCGCCAGCAGTGAGTACCAGGGGGGAGTCCACGAGCAGTACTTC.

In this sample, this clone turned up a few times. The rearrangement joins TRBV5-1 to TRBJ2-2; D may be TRBD1 (5 bases). CDR1 is SGHRS, CDR2 YFSETQ, per germline. The V and J ends lost 0 bases and 5 bases respectively, with 20 bases between them. The CDR3 has 18 amino acids. Here the CDR3 DNA reads TGCGCCAGCAGCTTGGGGCAGGGTTGTATACGGGCGACCGGGGAGCTGTTTTTT. Amino acids: CASSLGQGCIRATGELFF.

This clone showed up many times. The V gene is TRBV4-3, the J gene TRBJ2-2; D may be TRBD2 (5 bases). The CDR3 contains 15 residues. V was trimmed by 0 bases and J by 7 bases, leaving 12 bases between them. Germline V lookup: CDR1 LGHNA, CDR2 YSLEER. The CDR3 region is CASSQDNGVGGELFF. CDR3 DNA: TGCGCCAGCAGCCAAGATAACGGGGTTGGCGGGGAGCTGTTTTTT.

This clone was observed many times. The rearrangement links TRBV4-2 to TRBJ2-5; unclear D gene. This CDR3 is 14 amino acids long. CDR1 LGHNA and CDR2 YNFKEQ come from the germline V gene. V was shortened by 1 base and J by 5 bases, with 11 bases between the two germline ends. The CDR3 region is CASSQGSEAETQYF. Written as DNA, the CDR3 is TGTGCCAGCAGCCAAGGGTCCGAGGCGGAGACCCAGTACTTC.

This clone was detected ten times or more. The chain combines TRBV6-1 with TRBJ2-7; TRBD2 matches 9 bases. Germline V CDR1 and CDR2: MNHNS, SASEGT. The CDR3 runs 16 residues. V dropped 7 bases and J dropped 2; count of bases not matched to a gene: 12. The CDR3 nucleotides read TGTGCCAGCAAAAGAGGACACCAGCGGGAGGCCTACGAGCAGTACTTC. Its protein product is CASKRGHQREAYEQYF.

This clone was seen ten or more times. The V gene is TRBV15, the J gene TRBJ1-4; D is ambiguous. V was cut by 4 bases and J by 3 bases, with 9 bases left in between. Germline V lookup: CDR1 LNHNV, CDR2 YYDKDF (reference sequence). This CDR3 has 14 amino acids. The CDR3 spells CATSTQRSNEKLFF. In DNA, the CDR3 is TGTGCCACCAGCACCCAGCGCTCTAATGAAAAACTGTTTTTT.

The rearrangement uses TRBV30 and TRBJ1-2; D is undetermined. The CDR3 loop spans 13 amino acids. CDR1 is GTSNPN and CDR2 is SVGIG in the germline V gene (reference sequence). The V end lost 1 base, the J end lost 2 bases, and 8 bases lay between the germline ends. For the CDR3, the DNA is TGTGCCTGGAGTGATACAAGAAACTATGGCTACACCTTC. As protein: CAWSDTRNYGYTF.

Many counts were recorded for this clone. V is TRBV27 and J is TRBJ2-5; 14 bases are shared with TRBD2. Trimming cost V 5 bases and J 6 bases; bases outside gene matches: 8. Germline V gives CDR1 MNHEY, CDR2 SMNVEV (reference sequence). The CDR3 contains 16 residues. CDR3 DNA sequence: TGTGCCAGCAGTATCGGGACTAGCGGGAGCAAAAAGACCCAGTACTTC. It is translated as CASSIGTSGSKKTQYF.

This clone was detected a few times. This chain connects TRBV4-2 to TRBJ2-6, with D maybe TRBD1 (6 bases). The CDR3 consists of 17 residues. In germline, CDR1 is LGHNA, CDR2 YNFKEQ. With 6 bases removed from V and 4 bases from J, the gap between germline ends came to 19 bases. In DNA form, the CDR3 reads TGTGCCAGCAGTCCCCCGGGACAATCTTCCGGGGCCAACGTCCTGACTTTC. It codes for CASSPPGQSSGANVLTF.

Ten or more counts support this clone. The chain joins TRBV19 to TRBJ2-7; D gene unclear. There are 15 residues in the CDR3. In germline, CDR1 is LNHDA, CDR2 SQIVND (reference sequence). The V gene lost 3 bases and the J gene lost 0 bases, with 12 bases spanning the gap. CDR3: CASSIEQTSSYEQYF. Written as DNA, the CDR3 is TGTGCCAGTAGTATCGAGCAAACAAGCTCCTACGAGCAGTACTTC.

This clone was recorded at least ten times. The CDR3 spells CASAAKNIQYF. The CDR3 DNA sequence: TGTGCCAGTGCCGCCAAAAACATTCAGTACTTC. V and J are TRBV19 and TRBJ2-4; D ambiguous. The CDR3 runs to 11 residues. V was pared by 8 bases and J by 1 base, with 3 bases between. Germline V gene data show CDR1 as LNHDA and CDR2 as SQIVND (reference sequence).